These T cell receptor beta chains were read from a single sample in a study of molecular identifiers for immune sequencing clone quantification. TCRdb reprocessed the PCR reads via MiXCR and lists one record per CDR3 protein. The sample lists 550,000 to 750,000 distinct CDR3 sequences, just under 20% seen once, with roughly 0.85% in the top ten. The sample taken for sequencing was naive CD8+ T cells from blood, with Jurkat cell RNA spiked in. The receptors were gathered from a human donor in good health. Some libraries in this study had Jurkat cell RNA spiked in. CDR3s include the opening cysteine and the closing phenylalanine or tryptophan. D genes are given only for firm matches. Size is omitted from some rows. Given values are once, few, many or a class for expanded clones.

cdr3_nt | cdr3_aa | j_call | clone_size | cdr3_length | v_call | d_call
TGTGCCAGCAGCGGGGGACCCAGCAACTCCAACAATGAGCAGTTCTTC | CASSGGPSNSNNEQFF | TRBJ2-1 | . | 16 | TRBV13 | .
TGTGCCAGCAGCTTGGGAGCTGGGACTAGCTACGAGCAGTACTTC | CASSLGAGTSYEQYF | TRBJ2-7 | few | 15 | TRBV5-4 | TRBD2
TGTGCCAGCAGCCCTGGGGACAGGGACTACGAGCAGTACTTC | CASSPGDRDYEQYF | TRBJ2-7 | . | 14 | TRBV9 | TRBD1
TGTGCCAGCAGCCACCGCGCTGAAGACAGGGTTCAGGGTCGGCTGTTTTTT | CASSHRAEDRVQGRLFF | TRBJ2-2 | . | 17 | TRBV7-9 | TRBD1
TGTGCCAGTACCCATTATGATCACACTGAAGCTTTCTTT | CASTHYDHTEAFF | TRBJ1-1 | many | 13 | TRBV19 | .
TGTGCCAGCAGCTTATGGTCGGACGGGGACGGGGGCGAGCAGTACTTC | CASSLWSDGDGGEQYF | TRBJ2-7 | few | 16 | TRBV7-9 | .
TGCAGTGTACCGGGACTCCTGGATCAGCCCCAGCATTTT | CSVPGLLDQPQHF | TRBJ1-5 | many | 13 | TRBV20-1 | .
TGTGCCAGCAGCCCCCGGACAGGGAGGCTAGCGGGGTGGTATGAGCAGTTCTTC | CASSPRTGRLAGWYEQFF | TRBJ2-1 | . | 18 | TRBV3-1 | .
TGCGCCAGCAGCCAAGATGGGTTAGGAAGCGGTGAGCAGTTCTTC | CASSQDGLGSGEQFF | TRBJ2-1 | many | 15 | TRBV4-1 | .
TGTGCCAGCAGCACCCCCGAACTAGCCTACGAGCAGTACTTC | CASSTPELAYEQYF | TRBJ2-7 | many | 14 | TRBV11-2 | .
TGCGCCAGCAGCCAAGATGCCACAGGGGGGAACACTGAAGCTTTCTTT | CASSQDATGGNTEAFF | TRBJ1-1 | few | 16 | TRBV4-3 | TRBD1
TGCAGTGCTATAACCCTCTCGCGGGAGCAAAACACCGGGGAGCTGTTTTTT | CSAITLSREQNTGELFF | TRBJ2-2 | many | 17 | TRBV20-1 | TRBD2
TGCGCCAGCAGCCGCAGAGGTAAAGGAGCGGGCCCCTACAATGAGCAGTTCTTC | CASSRRGKGAGPYNEQFF | TRBJ2-1 | many | 18 | TRBV4-3 | .
TGCAGTGCTAGAGATTCATTTCAGGGAACCTACGAGCAGTACTTC | CSARDSFQGTYEQYF | TRBJ2-7 | many | 15 | TRBV20-1 | .
TGTGCCAGCAGCTTAGTGCCAGGGGGCAATCAGCCCCAGCATTTT | CASSLVPGGNQPQHF | TRBJ1-5 | few | 15 | TRBV7-6 | .
TGTGCCGGCAGTCTAGGTTTAAATCAGCCCCAGCATTTT | CAGSLGLNQPQHF | TRBJ1-5 | . | 13 | TRBV28 | .
TGTGCCAGCAGCCCAGGACAGCACCACCCCTACAATGAGCAGTTCTTC | CASSPGQHHPYNEQFF | TRBJ2-1 | few | 16 | TRBV7-6 | .
TGTGCCAGCAGTACCGGCGTTAGCGGGAGTACAGATACGCAGTATTTT | CASSTGVSGSTDTQYF | TRBJ2-3 | many | 16 | TRBV27 | TRBD2
TGCGCCAGCAGCCAAGATCCTGTTCCTAGCACAGATACGCAGTATTTT | CASSQDPVPSTDTQYF | TRBJ2-3 | many | 16 | TRBV4-3 | .
TGTGCCAGTACCCGGACAGGGGGTTTCTTGGGGGAGCAGTACTTC | CASTRTGGFLGEQYF | TRBJ2-7 | . | 15 | TRBV19 | TRBD1
TGCGCCAGCCGCTCAACAAACACTGAAGCTTTCTTT | CASRSTNTEAFF | TRBJ1-1 | many | 12 | TRBV5-1 | .
TGCGCCAGCAGCCAGGATATCTCTGGGGCCAACGTCCTGACTTTC | CASSQDISGANVLTF | TRBJ2-6 | many | 15 | TRBV4-3 | .
TGTGCCAGCAGTTCCTCCGGGACGGTTAATTCACCCCTCCACTTT | CASSSSGTVNSPLHF | TRBJ1-6 | many | 15 | TRBV28 | .
TGTGCCACCAGCAGCGGGGGGAGCCAAGAGACCCAGTACTTC | CATSSGGSQETQYF | TRBJ2-5 | few | 14 | TRBV24-1 | TRBD2
TGTGCCAGCAGCGCAGCAGGGGGTCCACGGCAGTTCTTC | CASSAAGGPRQFF | TRBJ2-1 | few | 13 | TRBV6-1 | TRBD1
TGTGCCAGCAGCTTAGGCCCCCTTAAGGGGGCAACCACAGATACGCAGTATTTT | CASSLGPLKGATTDTQYF | TRBJ2-3 | many | 18 | TRBV7-9 | TRBD1
TGTGCCACCCAAGGACCGCCGGGTGAAAAACTGTTTTTT | CATQGPPGEKLFF | TRBJ1-4 | many | 13 | TRBV6-2/TRBV6-3 | .
TGTGCCAGCAGTTTAATAACCCCAGGCTCTGGGGCCAACGTCCTGACTTTC | CASSLITPGSGANVLTF | TRBJ2-6 | many | 17 | TRBV27 | .
TGTGCCAGCACCCAAGGAACGGGAGAGCAGTACTTC | CASTQGTGEQYF | TRBJ2-7 | few | 12 | TRBV13 | .
TGCAGTGCCCGACCCTACAGTAAAGAGACCCAGTACTTC | CSARPYSKETQYF | TRBJ2-5 | few | 13 | TRBV20-1 | .
TGCAGCGTTGAATCGGACAGGGAAGCTTTCTTT | CSVESDREAFF | TRBJ1-1 | many | 11 | TRBV29-1 | TRBD1
TGTGCCAGCAGATATGCAGGGGGCGGTCCTGAAGCTTTCTTT | CASRYAGGGPEAFF | TRBJ1-1 | many | 14 | TRBV5-6 | TRBD1
TGTGCCAGCAGCGTGGAGGAGGGTAACTATGGCTACGCCTTC | CASSVEEGNYGYAF | TRBJ1-2 | . | 14 | TRBV9 | .
TGCGCCAGCAACTTGGACAGACCACCACACATGAACACTGAAGCTTTCTTT | CASNLDRPPHMNTEAFF | TRBJ1-1 | many | 17 | TRBV5-1 | .
TGTGCCAGCAGCGGAGGTGAATTCCCCAACTCTCAGTACTTC | CASSGGEFPNSQYF | TRBJ2-5 | many | 14 | TRBV5-6 | .
TGTGCCAGCAGCTTAGTTATCCCCAGGGGAAACATTCAGTACTTC | CASSLVIPRGNIQYF | TRBJ2-4 | many | 15 | TRBV7-9 | .
TGTGCCAGCAGCTACGACCCAGGGGGGCAAGACAATGAGCAGTTCTTC | CASSYDPGGQDNEQFF | TRBJ2-1 | . | 16 | TRBV7-9 | .
TGTGCCAGCAGCTCATCCGGGACTAGAGGGGAGCAGTACTTC | CASSSSGTRGEQYF | TRBJ2-7 | many | 14 | TRBV7-9 | TRBD2
TGTGCCAGCAGTTCCCTATCCGGGACAGGGGGCTACGAGCAGTACTTC | CASSSLSGTGGYEQYF | TRBJ2-7 | many | 16 | TRBV28 | TRBD1
TGTGCCAGCAGCTTAGTTGGACTTGCGGGGGCCAACGTCCTGACTTTC | CASSLVGLAGANVLTF | TRBJ2-6 | many | 16 | TRBV7-8 | .
TGCGCCAGCAGAACGAAGGACAGGGCAACCTACGAGCAGTACTTC | CASRTKDRATYEQYF | TRBJ2-7 | many | 15 | TRBV5-1 | TRBD1